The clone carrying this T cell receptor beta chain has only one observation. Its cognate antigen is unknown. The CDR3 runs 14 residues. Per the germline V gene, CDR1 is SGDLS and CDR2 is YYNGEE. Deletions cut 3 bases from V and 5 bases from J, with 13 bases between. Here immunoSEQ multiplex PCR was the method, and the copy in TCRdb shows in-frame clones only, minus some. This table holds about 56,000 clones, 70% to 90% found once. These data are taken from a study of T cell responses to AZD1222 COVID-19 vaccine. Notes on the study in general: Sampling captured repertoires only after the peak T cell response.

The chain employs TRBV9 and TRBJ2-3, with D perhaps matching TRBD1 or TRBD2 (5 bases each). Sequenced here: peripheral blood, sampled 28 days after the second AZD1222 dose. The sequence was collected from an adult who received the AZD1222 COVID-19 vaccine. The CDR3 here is CASSAGPDRDTQYF. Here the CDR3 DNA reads TGTGCCAGCAGCGCGGGGCCCGACAGAGATACGCAGTATTTT. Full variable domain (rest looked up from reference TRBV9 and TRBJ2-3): DSGVTQTPKHLITATGQRVTLRCSPRSGDLSVYWYQQSLDQGLQFLIQYYNGEERAKGNILERFSAQQFPDLHSELNLSSLELGDSALYFCASSAGPDRDTQYFGPGTRLTVL.